The 32 T cell receptor beta chains listed next were all sequenced from one sample in a study of CD8 T cells in ankylosing spondylitis listed by TCRdb under 2017. Library prep was done by 5' RACE. The reads were generated on an Illumina HiSeq 2500. The public reads were reprocessed in TCRdb via fastp at Q25 and MiXCR, keeping in-frame beta chains. Rows are combined by CDR3 protein, so each entry shows the most common genes and DNA. In all, the sample holds approximately 150,000 distinct CDR3 sequences, and under 35% of those were seen once. 4.5% to 6% of the sample is in the top ten clones. Sequenced input: synovial fluid, either unsorted or a sorted T cell fraction (not recorded which). These receptors came from a male donor with ankylosing spondylitis.

This chain uses TRBV3-1 with TRBJ1-1, with D hard to call. CDR1 is LGHDT, CDR2 YNNKEL, per germline (reference sequence). The CDR3 is made up of 15 amino acids. Trimming took 5 bases from V and 1 from J, leaving 14 bases between them. DNA for the CDR3: TGTGCCAGCAGCTCCCGGGGAGAAAAGAACACTGAAGCTTTCTTT. As protein: CASSSRGEKNTEAFF.

The rearrangement joins TRBV7-2 to TRBJ2-3; 9 bases fit TRBD2. Germline trimming cut 6 bases from V and 2 bases from J; bases unmatched to any gene: 6. There are 15 residues in the CDR3. CDR1 and CDR2 from the germline V gene are SGHTA and FQGNSA. CDR3 sequence reads: CASRALAGPTDTQYF. The CDR3 nucleotides read TGTGCCAGCAGAGCGCTAGCGGGACCCACAGATACGCAGTATTTT.

The chain uses TRBV12-3 or TRBV12-4 and TRBJ1-2; D not certain. The CDR3 consists of 12 residues. V shed 5 bases and J shed 3 bases, with 7 bases lying between them. CDR3 bases: TGTGCCAGCAGTCCCCGGGACTATGGCTACACCTTC. Its translation is CASSPRDYGYTF.

The CDR3 bases are TGTGCCAGCAGCTTAGGGGGACAGGGGAGGGAGCAGTTCTTC. Amino acid sequence: CASSLGGQGREQFF. This chain connects TRBV11-3 to TRBJ2-1; 10 positions match TRBD1. The CDR3 consists of 14 residues. CDR1 and CDR2 from the germline V gene are SGHNT and YENEEA. Trimming took 1 base from V and 10 from J; bases not matched to a gene: 4.

This clonotype was detected a few times. The V call is TRBV11-1, the J call TRBJ2-1; D gene uncertain. There are 13 residues in the CDR3. V lost 5 bases and J 8 bases, leaving 13 bases between the germline ends. Germline loops: CDR1 SGHAT, CDR2 FQDESV (reference sequence). CDR3 DNA: TGTGCCAGCAGCCCCGGGTTGGATCATGAGCAGTTCTTC. Translating gives CASSPGLDHEQFF.

The J gene is TRBJ1-5, the V gene TRBV3-1; D gene ambiguous. The germline V and J ends were trimmed by 0 bases and 7 bases, with 7 bases remaining between them. The germline gives CDR1 LGHDT, CDR2 YNNKEL (reference sequence). CDR3 length: 13 residues. CDR3 in DNA: TGTGCCAGCAGCCAAGATAGTCCCCAGCCCCAGCATTTT. The encoded protein is CASSQDSPQPQHF.

Here the CDR3 DNA reads TGTGCCAGCAGCGTAGGGCCCAGCAATCAGCCCCAGCATTTT. It is translated as CASSVGPSNQPQHF. The chain carries TRBV9 and TRBJ1-5, with D uncertain. CDR1 SGDLS and CDR2 YYNGEE come from the germline V gene. Trimming took off 0 bases at V and 1 base at J, with 5 bases between the two ends. This CDR3 is 14 amino acids long.

This clonotype has only a few counts. The chain uses TRBV5-1 and TRBJ1-1; no reliable D call. Germline V gene sequence: CDR1 SGHRS, CDR2 YFSETQ. The CDR3 runs to 13 residues. Trimming removed 7 bases at V and 1 base at J, with 11 bases between. Written as DNA, the CDR3 is TGCGCCAGCGGAGCACAGCCGAACACTGAAGCTTTCTTT. Translated, it gives CASGAQPNTEAFF.

This clonotype was counted at least ten times. This chain connects TRBV5-6 to TRBJ2-3, with D hard to call. CDR3 size: 15 residues. Germline CDR1 and CDR2: SGHDT and YYEEEE. V was shortened by 0 bases and J by 2 bases, with 10 bases between the two germline ends. The CDR3, as DNA: TGTGCCAGCAGCTTGGCGGCCAGGCCCACAGATACGCAGTATTTT. Its protein is CASSLAARPTDTQYF.

The V and J genes are TRBV20-1 and TRBJ2-4; D remains unclear. Trimming pared 3 bases from V and 0 bases from J, leaving 6 bases between. CDR3 length equals 13 residues. The germline CDR1 and CDR2 sequences are DFQATT and SNEGSKA (reference sequence). Here the CDR3 DNA reads TGCAGTGCTAGTCAGTTAGCCAAAAACATTCAGTACTTC. It encodes CSASQLAKNIQYF.

The V and J genes are TRBV14 and TRBJ1-4; perhaps TRBD1 as D (5 bases). CDR3 size: 15 residues. V was pared by 2 bases and J by 8 bases, with 15 bases between. The germline V gene has CDR1 SGHDN and CDR2 FVKESK. The CDR3 DNA is TGTGCCAGCAGCCAATCGTTGGGCAAGGGGGAAAAACTGTTTTTT. Translating it yields CASSQSLGKGEKLFF.

The genes are TRBV14 and TRBJ1-6, with a weak D call TRBD1 (6 bases). The CDR3 length is 16 residues. The germline V and J ends were trimmed by 1 base and 7 bases, with 14 bases remaining between them. Germline V gives CDR1 SGHDN, CDR2 FVKESK. DNA for the CDR3: TGTGCCAGCAGCCAAGTATCCGGGGGCCGCAATTCACCCCTCCACTTT. Translation gives CASSQVSGGRNSPLHF.

The rearrangement uses TRBV9 and TRBJ2-1; 12 bases align to TRBD2. Unmatched junction bases numbered 11, after V lost 4 bases and J lost 9 bases. The CDR3 has 16 amino acids. Germline V gives CDR1 SGDLS, CDR2 YYNGEE. CDR3 sequence reads: CASSPRTSGELSEQFF. The CDR3 DNA is TGTGCCAGCAGCCCGAGGACTAGCGGGGAACTTAGTGAGCAGTTCTTC.

The J gene is TRBJ2-2, the V gene TRBV24-1; D possibly corresponds to TRBD2 (5 bases). Germline V lookup: CDR1 KGHDR, CDR2 SFDVKD. Trimming took off 5 bases at V and 0 bases at J, with 18 bases between the two ends. CDR3 length: 18 amino acids. CDR3 loop: CATSAKIGGQSNTGELFF. The CDR3 coding sequence is TGTGCCACCAGTGCGAAGATCGGAGGTCAGTCGAACACCGGGGAGCTGTTTTTT.

This rearrangement joins TRBV5-1 to TRBJ1-1; D gene unclear. The CDR3 totals 13 residues. V was clipped by 4 bases and J by 1 base, with 8 bases between them. Germline V CDR1 and CDR2: SGHRS, YFSETQ. The CDR3 sequence: CASSANGNTEAFF. DNA for the CDR3: TGCGCCAGCAGCGCGAATGGGAACACTGAAGCTTTCTTT.

The V gene is TRBV10-2, the J gene TRBJ1-6; D might be TRBD1 (6 bases). CDR1 WSHSY and CDR2 SAAADI come from the germline V gene. With 5 bases removed from V and 0 bases from J, the gap between germline ends came to 17 bases. The CDR3 contains 18 residues. The CDR3 coding sequence is TGCGCCAGCAGTTCGACCGGACAGACGAGCTCCTATAATTCACCCCTCCACTTT. It codes for CASSSTGQTSSYNSPLHF.

This clonotype came up a few times. The V gene is TRBV12-3 or TRBV12-4, the J gene TRBJ2-3; no definite D call. Trimming removed 1 base at V and 6 bases at J, with 14 bases between. The CDR3 covers 15 residues. DNA of the CDR3: TGTGCCAGCAGTTTAGGGGGATTGGGCAGGGATACGCAGTATTTT. Translation gives CASSLGGLGRDTQYF.

This sequence joins TRBV12-3 or TRBV12-4 and TRBJ1-2; 7 nucleotides line up with TRBD1. CDR3 length: 15 residues. With 5 bases clipped from V and 4 bases from J, the junction kept 10 bases outside the gene matches. Here the CDR3 reads CASSTGTDRTYGYTF. The CDR3 nucleotides read TGTGCCAGCAGTACCGGGACAGACCGTACCTATGGCTACACCTTC.

V usage is TRBV5-4 and J usage is TRBJ2-5; D perhaps matches TRBD1 (6 bases). V dropped 4 bases and J dropped 2 bases, with 12 bases sitting between them. The CDR3 is made up of 14 amino acids. Germline assignment: CDR1 SGHNT and CDR2 YYREEE (reference sequence). This CDR3 reads CASSVRDKQETQYF. As DNA, the CDR3 is TGTGCCAGCAGCGTCCGGGACAAACAAGAGACCCAGTACTTC.

This clonotype was seen only a few times. The V gene is TRBV10-3, the J gene TRBJ1-1; D ambiguous. The V gene lost 7 bases and the J gene lost 3 bases, with 15 bases spanning the gap. The germline V gene has CDR1 ENHRY and CDR2 SYGVKD. The CDR3 runs to 14 residues. CDR3 amino acids: CAIKTTGSDTEAFF. CDR3 nucleotide sequence: TGTGCCATCAAGACTACGGGGTCGGACACTGAAGCTTTCTTT.

The chain is built from TRBV6-4 and TRBJ2-1; no firm D call. The V end lost 4 bases, the J end lost 4 bases, and 14 bases lay between the germline ends. CDR3 length equals 15 residues. Germline values: CDR1 MRHNA, CDR2 SNTAGT. CDR3: CASSVQAGSYNEQFF. In DNA, the CDR3 is TGTGCCAGCAGTGTCCAGGCCGGCTCGTACAATGAGCAGTTCTTC.

V and J are TRBV5-1 and TRBJ2-1; D unresolved. V was shortened by 1 base and J by 7 bases, with 12 bases between the two germline ends. The CDR3 is made up of 14 amino acids. The germline V gene encodes CDR1 SGHRS and CDR2 YFSETQ. In nucleotides, the CDR3 is TGCGCCAGCAGCTTGTCCCGACCCAATAATGAGCAGTTCTTC. Translated: CASSLSRPNNEQFF.

There are many counts of this clonotype. This sequence joins TRBV20-1 and TRBJ2-2; D is unresolved. Germline values: CDR1 DFQATT, CDR2 SNEGSKA (reference sequence). The V end lost 2 bases, the J end lost 0 bases, and 4 bases lay between the germline ends. The CDR3 runs 13 residues. Here the CDR3 reads CSARRSNTGELFF. CDR3 nucleotides: TGCAGTGCTAGACGGTCGAACACCGGGGAGCTGTTTTTT.

CDR3 in amino acids: CATSDPTGSLQETQYF. The CDR3 DNA reads TGTGCCACCAGTGACCCGACAGGGAGTCTCCAAGAGACCCAGTACTTC. The chain employs TRBV24-1 and TRBJ2-5; TRBD1 agrees at 7 bases. Trimming took 4 bases from V and 1 from J; bases not matched to a gene: 8. Germline assignment: CDR1 KGHDR and CDR2 SFDVKD. The CDR3 is made up of 16 amino acids.

J is TRBJ2-1 and V is TRBV11-3; 9 bases are a match to TRBD2. The CDR3 contains 13 residues. Germline CDR1 SGHNT, CDR2 YENEEA. V was pared by 7 bases and J by 8 bases, with 6 bases of the junction left unmatched. The CDR3 DNA is TGTGCCAGCAACCCCGGGACTAGCTATGAGCAGTTCTTC. Its translation: CASNPGTSYEQFF.

The rearrangement uses TRBV28 and TRBJ2-7; D uncertain. CDR3 length equals 11 residues. The V end was cut by 6 bases, the J end by 6 bases, with 9 bases between. Per germline, CDR1 MDHEN and CDR2 SYDVKM. The CDR3 DNA is TGTGCCAGCAGCCCCTTCGGCGAGCAGTACTTC. The encoded protein is CASSPFGEQYF.

This rearrangement joins TRBV7-6 to TRBJ1-2; tentative D call: TRBD1 (6 bases). This CDR3 is built from 12 residues. From germline, CDR1 is SGHVS and CDR2 FNYEAQ. Trimming removed 5 bases at V and 5 bases at J, with 9 bases between. The CDR3 loop reads CASSDQGYGYTF. CDR3 coding DNA: TGTGCCAGCAGCGATCAGGGGTATGGCTACACCTTC.

There are a few counts of this clonotype. The rearrangement uses TRBV7-2 and TRBJ2-2; D perhaps matches TRBD1 (6 bases). The CDR3 has 15 amino acids. V lost 2 bases and J 3 bases, leaving 10 bases between the germline ends. Germline CDR1 and CDR2: SGHTA and FQGNSA. The CDR3 protein is CASSLMGADTGELFF. CDR3 nucleotides: TGTGCCAGCAGCTTAATGGGGGCAGACACCGGGGAGCTGTTTTTT.

This chain uses TRBV20-1 with TRBJ1-1, with TRBD1 as a possible D gene (6 bases). The CDR3 consists of 15 residues. Germline V CDR1 and CDR2: DFQATT, SNEGSKA (reference sequence). V lost 3 bases, J lost 1 base, and 15 bases lay in between. The CDR3 DNA follows: TGCAGTGCTAGCGAAACGGGACACCCGAACACTGAAGCTTTCTTT. Residues: CSASETGHPNTEAFF.

This clonotype appeared a few times. The chain employs TRBV7-9 and TRBJ1-1, with no clear D. Trimming stripped 7 bases from V and 1 base from J, with 16 bases between. Per germline, CDR1 SEHNR and CDR2 FQNEAQ (reference sequence). The CDR3 runs 15 residues. The CDR3 region is CASNPRGRPNTEAFF. CDR3 nucleotides: TGTGCCAGCAACCCCAGAGGCAGGCCGAACACTGAAGCTTTCTTT.

This clonotype was seen only a few times. The gene calls are TRBV12-3 or TRBV12-4 and TRBJ1-1; no firm D call. V shed 3 bases and J shed 6 bases, with 8 bases lying between them. The CDR3 totals 12 residues. CDR3 protein: CASSFLSAEAFF. The DNA of the CDR3 is TGTGCCAGCAGTTTTTTGTCAGCTGAAGCTTTCTTT.

The V call is TRBV5-5, the J call TRBJ1-6; TRBD1 might be the D (5 bases). CDR3 length: 15 residues. Per the germline V gene, CDR1 is SGHKS and CDR2 is YYEKEE (reference sequence). V gave up 4 bases and J gave up 5 bases, with 13 bases separating them. CDR3 nucleotides: TGTGCCAGCAGCGGGGTCACAGGCCATAATTCACCCCTCCACTTT. Encoded protein: CASSGVTGHNSPLHF.